This T cell receptor (beta chain) is from a study of T-cell reconstitution after alpha-beta-depleted transplantation in children. Study conclusions and caveats: A year post-transplant, T-cell counts and diversity derived mostly from newly produced T cells.

This clonotype occurred many times. What it recognizes is unknown. V was clipped by 5 bases and J by 5 bases, with 15 bases between them. This CDR3 spans 14 amino acids. The germline CDR1 and CDR2 sequences are LNHNV and YYDKDF (reference sequence). Researchers prepared the TCRbeta library using unique molecular identifiers, the study reports. TCRdb independently ran MiXCR on the PCR reads; one entry per CDR3 protein. The sample holds 670,000 or so distinct CDR3 sequences, around 12% seen once. Sequenced material: PBMCs, taken before TCRalphabeta/CD19-depleted stem cell transplant. This receptor was obtained from a girl aged 2-10 years with congenital amegakaryocytic thrombocytopenia, due to receive a stem cell transplant. V is TRBV15 and J is TRBJ1-2; perhaps TRBD1 as D (5 bases). The CDR3 loop reads CATSRIGEQYGYTF. The CDR3 nucleotides read TGTGCCACCAGCCGGATAGGGGAGCAATATGGCTACACCTTC.